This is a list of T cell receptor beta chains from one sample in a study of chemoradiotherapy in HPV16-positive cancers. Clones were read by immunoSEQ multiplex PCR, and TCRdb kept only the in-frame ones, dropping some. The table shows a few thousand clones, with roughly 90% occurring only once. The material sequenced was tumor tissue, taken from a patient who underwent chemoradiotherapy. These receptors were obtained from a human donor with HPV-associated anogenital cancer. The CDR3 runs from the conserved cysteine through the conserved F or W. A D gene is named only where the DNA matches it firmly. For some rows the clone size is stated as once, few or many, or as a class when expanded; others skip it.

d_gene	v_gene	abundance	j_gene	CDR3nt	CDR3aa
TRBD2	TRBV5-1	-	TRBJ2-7	TGCGCCAGCAGCTCGAGACCAGGGACTAGCTCTAACCCGCAGTACTTC	CASSSRPGTSSNPQYF
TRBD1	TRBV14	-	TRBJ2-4	TGTGCCAGCAGTCCTGGGACAGCGAACATTCAGTACTTC	CASSPGTANIQYF
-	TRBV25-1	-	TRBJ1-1	TGTGCCAGCAGTGGTCTCACTGAAGCTTTCTTT	CASSGLTEAFF
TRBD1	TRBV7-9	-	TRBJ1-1	TGTGCCAGCAGCCCAGCTACAGGGGCCGAGGGTCTCACTGAAGCTTTCTTT	CASSPATGAEGLTEAFF
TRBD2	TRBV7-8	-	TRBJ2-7	TGTGCCAGCAGCGCGTCCAGGACTAGCATCTCCTACGAGCAGTACTTC	CASSASRTSISYEQYF
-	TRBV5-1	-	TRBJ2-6	TGCGCCAGCAGCAAGAAGAATACAGGGCCTGGGGCCAACGTCCTGACTTTC	CASSKKNTGPGANVLTF
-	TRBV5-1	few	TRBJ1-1	TGCGCCAGCAGCTTAGGGCAAACAAACACTGAAGCTTTCTTT	CASSLGQTNTEAFF
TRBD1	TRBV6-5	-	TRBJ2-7	TGTGCCAGCACCCGGGGACAGGGGTACGAGCAGTACTTC	CASTRGQGYEQYF
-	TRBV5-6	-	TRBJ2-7	TGTGCCAGCAGCTTGATTTCCTACGAGCAGTACTTC	CASSLISYEQYF
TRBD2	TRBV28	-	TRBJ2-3	TGTGCCAGCATAGCGGGAGGGTCGTTCCCTGGCACGCAGTATTTT	CASIAGGSFPGTQYF
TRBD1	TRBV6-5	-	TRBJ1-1	TGTGCCAGCAGTTCAAGGACAGGGAACACTGAAGCTTTCTTT	CASSSRTGNTEAFF
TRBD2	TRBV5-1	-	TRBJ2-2	TGCGCCAGCAGCTTGGAAGCGGGAGGGACTAACACCGGGGAGCTGTTTTTT	CASSLEAGGTNTGELFF
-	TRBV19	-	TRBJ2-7	TGTGCCAGTAGTTTGGGACGCGCTTTTAGCGAGCAGTACTTC	CASSLGRAFSEQYF
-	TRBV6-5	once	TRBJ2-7	TGTGCCAGCAGTAGAGGCCTCTCCTCCTACGAGCAGTACTTC	CASSRGLSSYEQYF
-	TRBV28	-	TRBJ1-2	TGTGCCATTGGGGGGGACTATGGCTACACCTTC	CAIGGDYGYTF
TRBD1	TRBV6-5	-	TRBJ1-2	TGTGCCACCGGGACAGACTATGGCTACACCTTC	CATGTDYGYTF
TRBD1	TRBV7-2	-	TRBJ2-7	TGTGCCAGCAGCCCTGGACAGGGGGGGCTCTACGAGCAGTACTTC	CASSPGQGGLYEQYF
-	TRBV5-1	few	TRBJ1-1	TGCGCCAGCAGCTTAGATACAGACAACACTGAAGCTTTCTTT	CASSLDTDNTEAFF
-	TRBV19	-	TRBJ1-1	TGTGCCAGTAGTATAGGCGGGGCTGAAGCTTTCTTT	CASSIGGAEAFF
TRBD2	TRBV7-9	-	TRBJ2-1	TGTGCCAGCAGCTTAGTAACGGCGGGAGGCAATGAGCAGTTCTTC	CASSLVTAGGNEQFF
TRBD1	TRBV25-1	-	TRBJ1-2	TGTGCCAGCAGTGAATGGGGACAGGAAGAAGGGAATGGCTACACCTTC	CASSEWGQEEGNGYTF
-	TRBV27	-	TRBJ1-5	TGTGCCAGCAGTTTTTTAGGGGGACAGCCCCAGCATTTT	CASSFLGGQPQHF
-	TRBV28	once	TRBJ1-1	TGTGCCAGCAGTCCAAAGAGGTCAAGTGAAGCTTTCTTT	CASSPKRSSEAFF
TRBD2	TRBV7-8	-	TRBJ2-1	TGTGCCAGCAGCTTAACTAGCGGGAATCTCGTTGAGCAGTTCTTC	CASSLTSGNLVEQFF
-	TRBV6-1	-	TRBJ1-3	TGTGCCAGCAGTGAAGTACCGGGTGCCATATATTTT	CASSEVPGAIYF
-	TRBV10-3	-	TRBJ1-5	TGTGCCATCAGTGAAAGAGGGATTTGGGGCTTTAGCAATCAGCCCCAGCATTTT	CAISERGIWGFSNQPQHF
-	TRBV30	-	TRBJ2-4	TGTGCCTGGATGTTCGGGGGACGGGAAGCCAAAAACATTCAGTACTTC	CAWMFGGREAKNIQYF
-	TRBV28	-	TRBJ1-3	TGTGCCAGCAGCCTAGACAGAAGCTCTGGAAACACCATATATTTT	CASSLDRSSGNTIYF
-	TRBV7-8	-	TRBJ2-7	TGTGCCAGCAGCTTAGCGGGAACCTACGAGCAGTACTTC	CASSLAGTYEQYF
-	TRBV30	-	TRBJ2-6	TGTGCCTGGAGTGAGGCTGGGGCCAACGTCCTGACTTTC	CAWSEAGANVLTF
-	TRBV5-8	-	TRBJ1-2	TGTGCCAGCATCTCTAGGGGCATAAACTATGGCTACACCTTC	CASISRGINYGYTF
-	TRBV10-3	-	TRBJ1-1	TGTGCCATCAGTGAGTCGGAGACTGAAGCTTTCTTT	CAISESETEAFF
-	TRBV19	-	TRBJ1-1	TGTGCCAGTAGTACGGGGGGTGAAGCTTTCTTT	CASSTGGEAFF
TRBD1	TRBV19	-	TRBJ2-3	TGTGCCAGTAGTATAATGGGACAGAGCACAGATACGCAGTATTTT	CASSIMGQSTDTQYF
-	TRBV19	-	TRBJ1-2	TGTGCCAGTAGCCTACAGGTCTCGTATGGCTACACCTTC	CASSLQVSYGYTF
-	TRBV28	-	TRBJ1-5	TGTGCCAGCAGCGGGTGGGTTAATCAGCCCCAGCATTTT	CASSGWVNQPQHF
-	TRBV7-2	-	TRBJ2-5	TGTGCCAGCAGCTTAGAAATGAGGGTGGAGACGACCCAGTACTTC	CASSLEMRVETTQYF
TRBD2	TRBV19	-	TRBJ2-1	TGTGCCAGTGGGACTAGCGGGAAATTTGAGCAGTTCTTC	CASGTSGKFEQFF
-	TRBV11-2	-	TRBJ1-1	TGTGCCAGCAGCCGGACATCGAACACTGAAGCTTTCTTT	CASSRTSNTEAFF
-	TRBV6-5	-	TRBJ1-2	TGTGCCAGCAGTTGGGCAGGGGCCAAGAGGAATGGCTACACCTTC	CASSWAGAKRNGYTF
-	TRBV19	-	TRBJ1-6	TGTGCCAGTAGTATAGATGGGACGGCGGCTAATTCACCCCTCCACTTT	CASSIDGTAANSPLHF
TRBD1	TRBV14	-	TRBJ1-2	TGTGCCAGCAGCCCTCGGACAGGGCTTTCCACCTTC	CASSPRTGLSTF
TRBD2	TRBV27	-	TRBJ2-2	TGTGCCAGCAGTTCAACCGGGACTAGTGACCCCGGGGAGCTGTTTTTT	CASSSTGTSDPGELFF
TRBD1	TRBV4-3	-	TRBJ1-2	TGCGCCAGCAGCCAAGATAACAGGGGATTGAACTATGGCTACACCTTC	CASSQDNRGLNYGYTF
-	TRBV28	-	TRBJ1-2	TGTGCCAGCAGTTTAGTAGGGGCCTATGGCTACACCTTC	CASSLVGAYGYTF
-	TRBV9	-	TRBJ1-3	TGTGCCAGCAGCGTAGAGGGGAGTCGGGGAAACACCATATATTTT	CASSVEGSRGNTIYF
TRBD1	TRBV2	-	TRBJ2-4	TGTGCCAGCAGGGGAACAGGGGCGAACATTCAGTACTTC	CASRGTGANIQYF
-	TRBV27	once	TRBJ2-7	TGTGCCAGCAGTTTAACGCAGGGTAACCCTCGCGAGCAGTACTTC	CASSLTQGNPREQYF
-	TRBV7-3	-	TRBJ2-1	TGTGCCAGCAGCTTAGGGGGCTCCTACAATGAGCAGTTCTTC	CASSLGGSYNEQFF
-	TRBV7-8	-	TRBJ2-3	TGTGCCAGCAGCTTACTAATCCGCGCGGGCGATACGCAGTATTTT	CASSLLIRAGDTQYF
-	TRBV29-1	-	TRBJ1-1	TGCAGCGTTGGAGGGCGGACCTTTGAAGCTTTCTTT	CSVGGRTFEAFF
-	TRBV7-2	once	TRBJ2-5	TGTGCCAGCAGCTCGCAGGGAAGGGGGAAGACCCAGTACTTC	CASSSQGRGKTQYF
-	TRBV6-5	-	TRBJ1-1	TGTGCCAGCAGTTGGAACCGGGACTCGGGGGTAGGAGCTTTCTTT	CASSWNRDSGVGAFF
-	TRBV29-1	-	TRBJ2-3	TGCAGCGCTAGTACAGATACGCAGTATTTT	CSASTDTQYF
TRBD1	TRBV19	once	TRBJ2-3	TGTGCCAGTAGCCAAAGGAGACAGGGGGCGGTTGGCACAGATACGCAGTATTTT	CASSQRRQGAVGTDTQYF